The clone carrying this T cell receptor (beta chain) has more than one count but fewer than ten. Antigen unknown. These data originate in a study of T-cell reconstitution after alpha-beta-depleted transplantation in children. Regarding the study as a whole: Newly produced T cells mostly accounted for T-cell counts and diversity one year post-transplant. Expanded graft clones numbering several hundred reportedly gave rise to alpha-beta T cells about two months after transplant.

The TCRbeta library incorporated unique molecular identifiers. TCRdb ran MiXCR on the PCR reads and lists one entry per CDR3 protein. Among 700,000 or so distinct CDR3 sequences listed, about 12% were seen once. V lost 1 base and J 0 bases, leaving 16 bases between the germline ends. This CDR3 has 18 residues. Germline CDR1 is SGHAT and CDR2 is FQNNGV. The chain has TRBV11-2 and TRBJ2-1, with D possibly being TRBD2 (6 bases). The receptor was isolated from a girl aged 2 to 9 with congenital amegakaryocytic thrombocytopenia, due to receive a stem cell transplant. Sample: PBMCs, taken before TCRalphabeta/CD19-depleted stem cell transplant. CDR3 coding DNA: TGTGCCAGCAGCTTAGGGTCGGGAGAGATAGGCTCCTACAATGAGCAGTTCTTC. Translated: CASSLGSGEIGSYNEQFF.